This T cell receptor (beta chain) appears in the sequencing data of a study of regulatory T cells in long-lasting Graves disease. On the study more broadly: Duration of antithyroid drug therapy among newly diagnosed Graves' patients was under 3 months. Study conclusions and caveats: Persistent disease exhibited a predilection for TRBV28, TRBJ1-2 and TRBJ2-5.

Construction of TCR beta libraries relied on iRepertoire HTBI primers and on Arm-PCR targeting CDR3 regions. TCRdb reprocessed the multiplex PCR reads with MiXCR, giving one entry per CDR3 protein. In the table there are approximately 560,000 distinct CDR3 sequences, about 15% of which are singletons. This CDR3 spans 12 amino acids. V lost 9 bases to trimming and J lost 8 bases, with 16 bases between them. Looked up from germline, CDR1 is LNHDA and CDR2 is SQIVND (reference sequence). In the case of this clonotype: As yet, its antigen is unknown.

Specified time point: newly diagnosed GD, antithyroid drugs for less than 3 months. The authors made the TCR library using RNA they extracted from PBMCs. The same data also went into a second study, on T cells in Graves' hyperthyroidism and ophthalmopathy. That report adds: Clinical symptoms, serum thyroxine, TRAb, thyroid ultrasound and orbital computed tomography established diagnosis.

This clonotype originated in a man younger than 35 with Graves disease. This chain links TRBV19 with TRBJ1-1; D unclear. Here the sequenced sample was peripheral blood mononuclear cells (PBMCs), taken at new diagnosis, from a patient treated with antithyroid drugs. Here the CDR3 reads CASDPAPGEAFF. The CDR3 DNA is TGTGCCAGCGACCCTGCCCCCGGCGAAGCTTTCTTT.